These 13 T cell receptor beta chains were sequenced from one sample in a study of post-analysis software for immune sequencing data. General study results and limits: Higher frequency in patients than in controls was seen for about 5 TRBV segments, with TRBV5-6, TRBV5-1 and TRBV20-1 among them.

Prepared TCR beta cDNA libraries contained unique molecular identifiers. TCRdb processed the PCR reads anew with MiXCR; each CDR3 protein has one entry. This sample has roughly 730,000 distinct CDR3 sequences, with roughly 27% found just once. The antigens for these receptors are not known. Sequences were obtained from blood. The receptors stem from a girl between 10 and 17 years old with multiple sclerosis.

Only a few counts were recorded for this clonotype. This chain uses TRBV20-1 with TRBJ2-1, with 10 bases matching TRBD2. Germline V gene sequence: CDR1 DFQATT, CDR2 SNEGSKA (reference sequence). This CDR3 comprises 14 residues. Trimming cost V 3 bases and J 5 bases; bases outside gene matches: 4. The CDR3 loop is CSASSGLAHNEQFF. CDR3 nucleotide sequence: TGCAGTGCTAGTTCGGGACTAGCGCACAATGAGCAGTTCTTC.

This clonotype was picked up a small number of times. The J gene is TRBJ2-7, the V gene TRBV20-1; 7 nucleotides match TRBD1. Germline V gene sequence: CDR1 DFQATT, CDR2 SNEGSKA (reference sequence). J lost 5 bases, V lost 6 bases, and 10 bases had no gene match. The CDR3 is made up of 13 amino acids. The CDR3 DNA sequence: TGCAGTGCGGTGACAGGGACGCGCGACGAGCAGTACTTC. It encodes CSAVTGTRDEQYF.

This clonotype occurred once. The V gene is TRBV12-3 or TRBV12-4, the J gene TRBJ1-5; 8 bases fit TRBD1. This CDR3 is built from 14 residues. V gave up 3 bases and J gave up 6 bases; unmatched junction bases: 4. The CDR3 DNA reads as TGTGCCAGCAGTTTTGGCAGGGGGCCTCAGCCCCAGCATTTT. Translating it yields CASSFGRGPQPQHF.

This clonotype was seen a handful of times. This chain uses TRBV20-1 with TRBJ2-7, with TRBD2 identical over 9 bases. The germline gives CDR1 DFQATT, CDR2 SNEGSKA (reference sequence). V lost 6 bases to trimming and J lost 1 base; unmatched junction nucleotides: 16. The CDR3 totals 17 residues. CDR3 in amino acids: CSARVSAGGPGSYEQYF. CDR3 DNA sequence: TGCAGTGCCCGGGTTTCGGCGGGAGGGCCGGGGTCCTACGAGCAGTACTTC.

The chain combines TRBV5-5 with TRBJ2-5; no clear D gene. The CDR3 runs to 15 residues. Between the trimmed V and J ends, which lost 1 base and 2 bases, there was a span of 12 bases. Looked up from germline, CDR1 is SGHKS and CDR2 is YYEKEE (reference sequence). CDR3 coding DNA: TGTGCCAGCAGCTTGTTATCTTGGGATCAAGAGACCCAGTACTTC. Protein sequence: CASSLLSWDQETQYF.

The sample holds a few counts of this clonotype. The rearrangement uses TRBV28 and TRBJ1-2; D perhaps matches TRBD1 (6 bases). Germline-derived CDR1 and CDR2 are MDHEN and SYDVKM. The CDR3 is 13 residues long. Trimming shortened V by 7 bases and J by 6 bases, and 15 bases separated the two germline ends. CDR3 bases: TGTGCCAGCAACAGCCAGGGGCGGGATGGCTACACCTTC. This gives the protein CASNSQGRDGYTF.

This clonotype was counted between two and nine times. This chain uses TRBV20-1 with TRBJ2-1, with 11 bases identical to TRBD2. The length of the CDR3 is 16 residues. The germline gives CDR1 DFQATT, CDR2 SNEGSKA (reference sequence). The trim removed 0 bases at V and 8 bases at J, leaving 9 bases unmatched. The CDR3 DNA follows: TGCAGTGCTAGAGATGTCTTTAGCGGGAGGGCCTATGAGCAGTTCTTC. Protein: CSARDVFSGRAYEQFF.

This clonotype has just a few counts. V usage is TRBV7-6 and J usage is TRBJ2-3; no definite D call. This CDR3 is built from 13 residues. The ends were cut back, 5 bases at V and 5 bases at J, with 11 bases in the middle. From germline, CDR1 is SGHVS and CDR2 FNYEAQ. CDR3 nucleotide sequence: TGTGCCAGCAGCCAAAAGCTGGGAGATACGCAGTATTTT. Its translation is CASSQKLGDTQYF.

V is TRBV5-1 and J is TRBJ2-6; D may be TRBD1 (5 bases). V dropped 0 bases and J dropped 4 bases, with 14 bases sitting between them. This CDR3 is 17 amino acids long. Germline loops: CDR1 SGHRS, CDR2 YFSETQ. For the CDR3, the DNA is TGCGCCAGCAGCTTGGCCTGGCAGGGCTCCGGGGCCAACGTCCTGACTTTC. Translated, it gives CASSLAWQGSGANVLTF.

This clonotype was picked up a small number of times. The V call is TRBV5-6, the J call TRBJ2-7, with 11 bases lining up with TRBD2. This CDR3 contains 14 residues. Germline V gives CDR1 SGHDT, CDR2 YYEEEE. J lost 6 bases, V lost 1 base, and 3 bases had no gene match. As DNA, the CDR3 is TGTGCCAGCAGCTTGACTAGCGGGAGCATCGAGCAGTACTTC. Translating gives CASSLTSGSIEQYF.

The chain recombines TRBV3-1 with TRBJ2-1, with D unclear. Germline V gene data show CDR1 as LGHDT and CDR2 as YNNKEL (reference sequence). With 1 base removed from V and 12 bases from J, the gap between germline ends came to 10 bases. The CDR3 is 12 amino acids. Written as DNA, the CDR3 is TGTGCCAGCAGCCAAGTGGGTAGTGTGCAGTTCTTC. Protein sequence: CASSQVGSVQFF.

The chain carries TRBV6-6 and TRBJ2-3, with D possibly matching TRBD1 (5 bases). CDR1 is MNHNY, CDR2 SVGAGI, per germline (reference sequence). The CDR3 runs to 14 residues. Trimming took off 0 bases at V and 5 bases at J, with 9 bases between the two ends. The CDR3 DNA is TGTGCCAGCAGTTACTCGAAGGGGCGAGATACGCAGTATTTT. It specifies CASSYSKGRDTQYF.

This clonotype was seen more than once but under ten times. The rearrangement links TRBV29-1 to TRBJ2-5; TRBD1 matches at 9 bases. The junction had 20 bases not matched to a gene; V was cut back by 0 bases and J by 12 bases. The CDR3 extends over 17 amino acids. Per the germline V gene, CDR1 is SQVTM and CDR2 is ANQGSEA. CDR3 in DNA: TGCAGCGTTGAAGATCAGACCCAGGACAGGGGTCCTCTACCTAAGTACTTC. Protein product: CSVEDQTQDRGPLPKYF.